The 23 T cell receptor beta chains listed next were all sequenced from one sample in a study of cytomegalovirus exposure and HLA in healthy donors. Use of 60 Vbeta and 13 Jbeta primers characterized the PCR. The method was immunoSEQ multiplex PCR; TCRdb's version includes in-frame clones alone and lacks a portion of them. The sample yields some 200,000 clones, around 80% seen once. The sample was PBMCs. Receptor source: a boy between 2 and 10 years old in good health and CMV-seronegative.

This clone was counted once. V and J are TRBV5-8 and TRBJ1-6; the D is unclear. V was pared by 2 bases and J by 4 bases, with 16 bases between. There are 17 residues in the CDR3. From germline, CDR1 is SGHTS and CDR2 YDEGEE. DNA of the CDR3: TGTGCCAGCAGCTTAGTTATCAGGACTACGTATAATTCACCCCTCCACTTT. It codes for CASSLVIRTTYNSPLHF.

On this clone itself: This sample includes further DNA sequences coding for the same CDR3. The J gene is TRBJ2-7, the V gene TRBV7-9; unclear D gene. Germline V lookup: CDR1 SEHNR, CDR2 FQNEAQ (reference sequence). This CDR3 is built from 13 residues. The V end lost 0 bases, the J end lost 2 bases, and 5 bases lay between the germline ends. The CDR3 protein is CASSLASTYEQYF. The CDR3 DNA follows: TGTGCCAGCAGCTTAGCGAGCACCTACGAGCAGTACTTC.

This chain uses TRBV5-1 with TRBJ1-4, with D unclear. This CDR3 is built from 15 residues. Germline V gene lookup returns CDR1 SGHRS and CDR2 YFSETQ. V was cut by 0 bases and J by 2 bases, with 8 bases left in between. CDR3 residues: CASSLDGQTNEKLFF. The CDR3 DNA reads as TGCGCCAGCAGCTTGGATGGGCAGACTAATGAAAAACTGTTTTTT.

This clone was detected once. The CDR3, as DNA: TGTGCCAGCAGCCAAGATCTGAGGGAGCAGTTCTTC. It specifies CASSQDLREQFF. The chain combines TRBV4-2 with TRBJ2-1; D remains unclear. The germline V gene has CDR1 LGHNA and CDR2 YNFKEQ. Trimming took 0 bases from V and 10 from J, leaving 7 bases between them. The CDR3 loop spans 12 amino acids.

V usage is TRBV6-5 and J usage is TRBJ2-5; 7 nucleotides align to TRBD1. The germline V gene has CDR1 MNHEY and CDR2 SVGAGI. CDR3 length: 14 residues. With V trimmed by 0 bases and J by 5 bases, 3 bases remained unmatched. CDR3 sequence: CASSYSGGRETQYF. CDR3 coding DNA: TGTGCCAGCAGTTACTCAGGGGGCAGGGAGACCCAGTACTTC.

This clone showed up just once. The chain has TRBV19 and TRBJ2-3, with D unclear. V shed 5 bases and J shed 0 bases, with 15 bases lying between them. The CDR3 runs to 16 residues. Germline V lookup: CDR1 LNHDA, CDR2 SQIVND (reference sequence). CDR3 sequence reads: CASSSVTRNSTDTQYF. The CDR3 DNA sequence: TGTGCCAGTAGTTCCGTGACCAGGAATAGCACAGATACGCAGTATTTT.

V usage is TRBV4-2 and J usage is TRBJ1-1; D unresolved. The CDR3 consists of 12 residues. In germline, CDR1 is LGHNA, CDR2 YNFKEQ. Trimming pared 5 bases from V and 7 bases from J, leaving 11 bases between. This CDR3 is CASSEGRVEAFF. The CDR3 coding sequence is TGTGCCAGCAGCGAAGGGAGGGTTGAAGCTTTCTTT.

This clone was detected a few times. The chain couples TRBV2 to TRBJ2-5; D perhaps matches TRBD2 (6 bases). Trimming pared 3 bases from V and 2 bases from J, leaving 13 bases between. The CDR3 extends over 15 amino acids. Germline V gene sequence: CDR1 SNHLY, CDR2 FYNNEI. The CDR3 is CASSDPASGQETQYF. The CDR3 nucleotides are TGTGCCAGCAGTGATCCAGCGAGCGGGCAAGAGACCCAGTACTTC. The variable domain in full, completed from reference TRBV2 and TRBJ2-5, reads EPEVTQTPSHQVTQMGQEVILRCVPISNHLYFYWYRQILGQKVEFLVSFYNNEISEKSEIFDDQFSVERPDGSNFTLKIRSTKLEDSAMYFCASSDPASGQETQYFGPGTRLLVL.

The rearrangement links TRBV4-2 to TRBJ1-1, with unresolved D. CDR1 and CDR2 from the germline V gene are LGHNA and YNFKEQ. Trimming took 0 bases from V and 10 from J, leaving 12 bases between them. CDR3 length: 13 amino acids. CDR3 in amino acids: CASSQDLLRGAFF. DNA of the CDR3: TGTGCCAGCAGCCAAGATTTATTACGGGGAGCTTTCTTT.

The chain employs TRBV7-9 and TRBJ2-7, with 12 positions matching TRBD2. Germline lookup yields CDR1 SEHNR and CDR2 FQNEAQ (reference sequence). This CDR3 is 16 amino acids long. V shed 0 bases and J 3 bases; nucleotides not matched to a gene: 3. The CDR3 DNA sequence: TGTGCCAGCAGCTTAGCTTCGGGACTAGCGGGCTACGAGCAGTACTTC. It translates to CASSLASGLAGYEQYF.

The chain links TRBV5-1 to TRBJ1-4; possible D gene TRBD1, 6 bases. V was trimmed by 0 bases and J by 3 bases, leaving 9 bases between them. This CDR3 contains 15 residues. CDR1 is SGHRS, CDR2 YFSETQ, per germline. Here the CDR3 reads CASSLDHRANEKLFF. CDR3 bases: TGCGCCAGCAGCTTGGACCACAGGGCTAATGAAAAACTGTTTTTT.

This rearrangement joins TRBV7-9 to TRBJ2-4; TRBD1 agrees at 8 bases. Germline V lookup: CDR1 SEHNR, CDR2 FQNEAQ (reference sequence). The CDR3 totals 14 residues. The ends lost 5 bases at V and 7 bases at J; junction bases unmatched: 7. CDR3 nucleotides: TGTGCCAGCAGCCTAGGACAGGGTTGGAACATTCAGTACTTC. This gives the protein CASSLGQGWNIQYF.

This chain connects TRBV4-1 to TRBJ2-7, with a weak D call TRBD2 (5 bases). With 2 bases removed from V and 2 bases from J, the gap between germline ends came to 10 bases. Germline V lookup: CDR1 MGHRA, CDR2 YSYEKL. CDR3 length equals 14 residues. The CDR3 bases are TGCGCCAGCAGCCAACCGGGGAATACCTACGAGCAGTACTTC. Translating gives CASSQPGNTYEQYF.

The genes are TRBV25-1 and TRBJ1-1; D uncertain. This CDR3 is built from 14 residues. Trimming removed 1 base at V and 5 bases at J, with 11 bases between. Looked up from germline, CDR1 is MGHDK and CDR2 is SYGVNS. The CDR3 here is CASSEWAGRTEAFF. As DNA, the CDR3 is TGTGCCAGCAGTGAATGGGCGGGGAGAACTGAAGCTTTCTTT. Based on the CDR3 plus reference TRBV25-1 and TRBJ1-1, the full variable domain is EADIYQTPRYLVIGTGKKITLECSQTMGHDKMYWYQQDPGMELHLIHYSYGVNSTEKGDLSSESTVSRIRTEHFPLTLESARPSHTSQYLCASSEWAGRTEAFFGQGTRLTVV.

The rearrangement joins TRBV2 to TRBJ2-1, with D maybe TRBD1 (6 bases). The CDR3 runs to 18 residues. Germline values: CDR1 SNHLY, CDR2 FYNNEI. V was shortened by 0 bases and J by 1 base, with 16 bases between the two germline ends. The CDR3 nucleotides are TGTGCCAGCAGTGAAGCGGTTATCAGGGGCTCATCCTACAATGAGCAGTTCTTC. It specifies CASSEAVIRGSSYNEQFF.

The rearrangement joins TRBV9 to TRBJ2-7; TRBD2 agrees at 12 bases. The germline gives CDR1 SGDLS, CDR2 YYNGEE. CDR3 length: 16 residues. J lost 4 bases, V lost 0 bases, and 5 bases had no gene match. The CDR3 bases are TGTGCCAGCAGCGTAGGGGCTAGCGGGAGGGCTTACGAGCAGTACTTC. Amino acids: CASSVGASGRAYEQYF.

The rearrangement uses TRBV7-8 and TRBJ2-5; 10 bases are a match to TRBD2. Germline loops: CDR1 SGHVS, CDR2 FQNEAQ. After removal of 3 bases from V and 0 bases from J, the junction contained 4 bases not matched to a gene. The CDR3 has 16 amino acids. For the CDR3, the DNA is TGTGCCAGCAGCTTCAATAGCGGGAGGCACCAAGAGACCCAGTACTTC. As protein: CASSFNSGRHQETQYF.

The rearrangement uses TRBV7-9 and TRBJ2-1; 7 bases line up with TRBD2. The CDR3 covers 15 residues. Per the germline V gene, CDR1 is SEHNR and CDR2 is FQNEAQ (reference sequence). V gave up 5 bases and J gave up 6 bases; unmatched junction bases: 10. Here the CDR3 DNA reads TGTGCCAGCAGCCCGTTGGGAGCGGGACGCAATGAGCAGTTCTTC. Translating it yields CASSPLGAGRNEQFF.

The gene calls are TRBV11-1 and TRBJ2-1, with 11 bases that match TRBD2. The CDR3 is 17 amino acids. In germline, CDR1 is SGHAT, CDR2 FQDESV (reference sequence). V dropped 2 bases and J dropped 6; count of bases not matched to a gene: 9. CDR3: CASSLSTGLAVSNEQFF. The CDR3 nucleotides are TGTGCCAGCAGCTTAAGTACGGGACTAGCGGTTTCCAATGAGCAGTTCTTC.

The gene calls are TRBV25-1 and TRBJ2-7; a possible D gene is TRBD1 (5 bases). This CDR3 region has 16 residues. Germline values: CDR1 MGHDK, CDR2 SYGVNS. Between the trimmed V and J ends, which lost 5 bases and 1 base, there was a span of 18 bases. The CDR3 DNA follows: TGTGCCAGCAGTAGTCCTAGGAGAAAGGGGTCCTACGAGCAGTACTTC. It encodes CASSSPRRKGSYEQYF.

This sequence joins TRBV5-4 and TRBJ2-3, with 10 bases lining up with TRBD2. From germline, CDR1 is SGHNT and CDR2 YYREEE (reference sequence). Germline trimming cut 2 bases from V and 5 bases from J; bases unmatched to any gene: 8. There are 16 residues in the CDR3. CDR3 protein: CASSFTSGVTIDTQYF. CDR3 in DNA: TGTGCCAGCAGCTTCACTAGCGGGGTTACTATAGATACGCAGTATTTT.

The V gene is TRBV5-6, the J gene TRBJ1-6; TRBD1 might be the D (5 bases). This CDR3 spans 17 amino acids. CDR1 is SGHDT, CDR2 YYEEEE, per germline. Trimming took off 1 base at V and 8 bases at J, with 19 bases between the two ends. The CDR3 is CASSLFVRGSVDSPLHF. The DNA of the CDR3 is TGTGCCAGCAGCTTGTTTGTCCGGGGGTCGGTCGATTCACCCCTCCACTTT.

The rearrangement uses TRBV19 and TRBJ2-7, with 9 positions matching TRBD1. The CDR3 extends over 13 amino acids. The V segment lost 5 bases and the J segment 7 bases; nucleotides outside the gene matches: 6. From germline, CDR1 is LNHDA and CDR2 SQIVND (reference sequence). As DNA, the CDR3 is TGTGCCAGTAGTCCCGGGACAGGGTTGGAGCAGTACTTC. It is translated as CASSPGTGLEQYF.